These 15 T cell receptor beta chains came from one sample sequenced in a study of metastatic and nonmetastatic thyroid tumors. Thyroid surgery was performed in patients who had received no treatment beforehand. TCRdb reanalyzed the PCR reads with MiXCR. This table has about 12,000 clones, roughly 21% appearing once. What was sequenced was adjacent normal tissue. These receptors were collected from a female donor with papillary thyroid cancer or a benign thyroid nodule (not recorded which). Some clones in this sample may be carry-over from other donors' samples.

J is TRBJ2-5 and V is TRBV11-2; D perhaps matches TRBD1 (6 bases). Germline V gene sequence: CDR1 SGHAT, CDR2 FQNNGV. The CDR3 loop spans 13 amino acids. Deletions cut 9 bases from V and 2 bases from J, with 13 bases between. The CDR3 protein is CASIPRGQETQYF. The CDR3 bases are TGTGCCAGTATCCCCAGGGGTCAAGAGACCCAGTACTTC.

At least ten counts were recorded for this clone. The CDR3 loop is CASSYSMVSGDYEQYF. The CDR3 DNA reads TGTGCCAGCAGTTACTCGATGGTCTCGGGTGACTACGAGCAGTACTTC. This chain joins TRBV6-2 or TRBV6-3 and TRBJ2-7; D gene unclear. Trimming shortened V by 0 bases and J by 3 bases, and 15 bases separated the two germline ends. CDR1 MNHEY and CDR2 SVGEGT come from the germline V gene. This CDR3 is 16 amino acids long.

The chain combines TRBV5-5 with TRBJ1-5; TRBD1 aligns across 9 bases. With 1 base clipped from V and 9 bases from J, the junction kept 2 bases outside the gene matches. Germline V gene lookup returns CDR1 SGHKS and CDR2 YYEKEE (reference sequence). CDR3 length equals 13 residues. CDR3 in DNA: TGTGCCAGCAGCTTGACAGGGGGCCGGCCCCAGCATTTT. It translates to CASSLTGGRPQHF.

The genes are TRBV15 and TRBJ2-6; 11 nucleotides align to TRBD1. The germline V gene encodes CDR1 LNHNV and CDR2 YYDKDF (reference sequence). The CDR3 spans 18 residues. V gave up 2 bases and J gave up 6 bases; unmatched junction bases: 9. The CDR3 nucleotides are TGTGCCACCAGCAGACCGGGACAGGGGGGTTCTTTGGCCAACGTCCTGACTTTC. The encoded protein is CATSRPGQGGSLANVLTF.

By sample fraction, this clone is medium-sized. The chain carries TRBV11-3 and TRBJ2-3; D is uncertain. Per germline, CDR1 SGHNT and CDR2 YENEEA. The CDR3 has 13 amino acids. Trimming took off 1 base at V and 10 bases at J, with 12 bases between the two ends. CDR3: CASSLGPDRPQYF. The CDR3 region has the DNA TGTGCCAGCAGCTTAGGCCCGGACCGCCCGCAGTATTTT.

V and J are TRBV4-2 and TRBJ2-7; 10 nucleotides match TRBD1. V lost 5 bases and J lost 1; bases outside the gene matches: 8. The CDR3 runs to 16 residues. Germline assignment: CDR1 LGHNA and CDR2 YNFKEQ. The CDR3 nucleotides read TGTGCCAGCAGCTATTCCGGGACAGGGGAATCCTACGAGCAGTACTTC. Protein product: CASSYSGTGESYEQYF.

V usage is TRBV19 and J usage is TRBJ2-7; 7 bases agree with TRBD1. From germline, CDR1 is LNHDA and CDR2 SQIVND (reference sequence). The CDR3 has 16 residues. The J segment lost 3 bases and the V segment lost 3 bases, leaving 11 bases of the junction unmatched. This CDR3 is CASSISRGRGIYEQYF. DNA for the CDR3: TGTGCCAGTAGTATCAGCCGGGGCAGGGGGATCTACGAGCAGTACTTC.

This clone was recorded at least ten times. The chain carries TRBV18 and TRBJ2-1, with 7 nucleotides matching TRBD1. Germline assignment: CDR1 KGHSH and CDR2 LQKENI. V shed 3 bases and J 5 bases; nucleotides not matched to a gene: 4. This CDR3 contains 14 residues. Here the CDR3 reads CASSPGTVHNEQFF. CDR3 in DNA: TGTGCCAGCTCACCGGGGACAGTCCACAATGAGCAGTTCTTC.

This clone was seen a handful of times. The rearrangement uses TRBV6-1 and TRBJ1-2; 11 bases are a match to TRBD1. This CDR3 comprises 15 residues. V lost 7 bases to trimming and J lost 3 bases; unmatched junction nucleotides: 7. Germline loops: CDR1 MNHNS, CDR2 SASEGT. DNA for the CDR3: TGTGCCAGCACGGACAGGGGGCAATTGGACTATGGCTACACCTTC. It codes for CASTDRGQLDYGYTF.

At least ten counts were recorded for this clone. This chain links TRBV18 with TRBJ2-1; 12 positions match TRBD2. J was trimmed by 8 bases and V by 5 bases; bases with no gene match: 13. Germline V gene lookup returns CDR1 KGHSH and CDR2 LQKENI. The CDR3 contains 17 residues. CDR3 sequence: CASSSLRTSGTQDEQFF. The CDR3 DNA sequence: TGTGCCAGCTCATCATTAAGGACTAGCGGGACTCAAGATGAGCAGTTCTTC. Full variable domain (missing parts from reference TRBV18 and TRBJ2-1): NAGVMQNPRHLVRRRGQEARLRCSPMKGHSHVYWYRQLPEEGLKFMVYLQKENIIDESGMPKERFSAEFPKEGPSILRIQQVVRGDSAAYFCASSSLRTSGTQDEQFFGPGTRLTVL.

This clone was observed a handful of times. An end of the junction does not agree with germline; a read error may underlie this. J is TRBJ2-5 and V is TRBV6-2 or TRBV6-3; no definite D call. Looked up from germline, CDR1 is MNHEY and CDR2 is SVGEGT. CDR3 length: 12 residues. The CDR3 DNA sequence: TGTGCCAGCAGTTACCTGGGCAATGAGCAGTCCTTC. It codes for CASSYLGNEQSF.

This clone was seen many times. This chain connects TRBV5-1 to TRBJ2-4; D assignment may be TRBD1 or TRBD2 (5 bases each). Per the germline V gene, CDR1 is SGHRS and CDR2 is YFSETQ. V lost 0 bases, J lost 0 bases, and 7 bases lay in between. The CDR3 is 15 residues long. CDR3 sequence (DNA): TGCGCCAGCAGCTTGGTGGGGGTAGCCAAAAACATTCAGTACTTC. Its translation: CASSLVGVAKNIQYF.

In this sample, this clone turned up a few times. The chain employs TRBV12-3 or TRBV12-4 and TRBJ1-2; TRBD1 aligns across 7 bases. The CDR3 is 11 amino acids. Trimming at V came to 5 bases and at J to 10 bases, leaving 4 bases not matched to a gene. The CDR3, as DNA: TGTGCCAGCAGTCCAGGGACAGCCTACACCTTC. Protein: CASSPGTAYTF.

This clone was seen more than once but under ten times. This sequence joins TRBV12-3 or TRBV12-4 and TRBJ1-3, with D tentatively TRBD1 (6 bases). This CDR3 is built from 15 residues. V lost 6 bases, J lost 0 bases, and 12 bases lay in between. Here the CDR3 DNA reads TGTGCCAGCAGCCCGGACAGTTACTCTGGAAACACCATATATTTT. It is translated as CASSPDSYSGNTIYF.

This clone is large within its sample. The chain couples TRBV7-3 to TRBJ2-1; a possible D gene is TRBD2 (6 bases). The germline CDR1 and CDR2 sequences are SGHTA and FQGTGA. Trimming shortened V by 3 bases and J by 6 bases, and 6 bases separated the two germline ends. This CDR3 region has 12 residues. DNA of the CDR3: TGTGCCAGCAGCTTTAGCGGCAATGAGCAGTTCTTC. Encoded protein: CASSFSGNEQFF.